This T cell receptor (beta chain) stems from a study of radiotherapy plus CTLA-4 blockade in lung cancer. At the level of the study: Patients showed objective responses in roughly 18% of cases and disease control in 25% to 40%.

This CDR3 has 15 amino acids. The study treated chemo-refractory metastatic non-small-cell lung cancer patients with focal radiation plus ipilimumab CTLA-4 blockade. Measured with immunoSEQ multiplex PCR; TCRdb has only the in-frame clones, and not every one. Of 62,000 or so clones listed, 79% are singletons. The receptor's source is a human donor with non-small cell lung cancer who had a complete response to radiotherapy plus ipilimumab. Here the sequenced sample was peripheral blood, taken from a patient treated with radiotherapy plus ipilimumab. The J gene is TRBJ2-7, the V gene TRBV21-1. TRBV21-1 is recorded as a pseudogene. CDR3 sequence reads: CASSPRGGASGEQYF. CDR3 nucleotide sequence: TGTGCCAGCAGCCCCAGGGGGGGGGCGAGTGGAGAGCAGTACTTC.